This T cell receptor (beta chain) was captured by sequencing in a study of blood T cell repertoires in COVID-19. In the study overall: Sites across the United States, Italy and Spain contributed samples from acute and convalescent COVID-19. Nucleic acid was either cDNA or gDNA, and it came from T cells, B-cell-depleted T cells, or PBMCs.

In the source study's methods: Amplifying reference gene primers gave estimates of nucleated cell counts. Data came from immunoSEQ multiplex PCR; TCRdb stores just in-frame clones and leaves some out. The V and J calls and clone size come from that table; D and trimming were worked out from the DNA. The sample carries about 160,000 clones, about four fifths recorded once. The J segment lost 1 base and the V segment lost 2 bases, leaving 11 bases of the junction unmatched. Germline V gene sequence: CDR1 MRHNA, CDR2 SNTAGT. The CDR3 is 19 residues long. The V call is TRBV6-4, the J call TRBJ1-5; 10 bases fit TRBD1. Source material: peripheral blood. The TCR sequence derives from a man in his 70s who had recovered from COVID-19. The CDR3 loop reads CASSDPKDRGKGSNQPQHF. The CDR3 coding sequence is TGTGCCAGCAGTGACCCTAAGGACAGGGGGAAAGGGAGCAATCAGCCCCAGCATTTT.